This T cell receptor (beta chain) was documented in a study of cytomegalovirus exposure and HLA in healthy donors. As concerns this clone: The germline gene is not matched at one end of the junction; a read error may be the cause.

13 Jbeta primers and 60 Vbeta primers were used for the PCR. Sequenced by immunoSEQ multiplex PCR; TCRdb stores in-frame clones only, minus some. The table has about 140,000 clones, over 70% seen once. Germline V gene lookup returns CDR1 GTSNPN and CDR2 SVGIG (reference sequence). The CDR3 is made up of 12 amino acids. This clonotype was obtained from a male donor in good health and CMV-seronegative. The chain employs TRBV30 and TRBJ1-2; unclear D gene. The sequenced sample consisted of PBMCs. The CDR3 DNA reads TGTGCCTGGATAGAACAGCAAGTCCGCTACCCCTTC. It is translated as CAWIEQQVRYPF.